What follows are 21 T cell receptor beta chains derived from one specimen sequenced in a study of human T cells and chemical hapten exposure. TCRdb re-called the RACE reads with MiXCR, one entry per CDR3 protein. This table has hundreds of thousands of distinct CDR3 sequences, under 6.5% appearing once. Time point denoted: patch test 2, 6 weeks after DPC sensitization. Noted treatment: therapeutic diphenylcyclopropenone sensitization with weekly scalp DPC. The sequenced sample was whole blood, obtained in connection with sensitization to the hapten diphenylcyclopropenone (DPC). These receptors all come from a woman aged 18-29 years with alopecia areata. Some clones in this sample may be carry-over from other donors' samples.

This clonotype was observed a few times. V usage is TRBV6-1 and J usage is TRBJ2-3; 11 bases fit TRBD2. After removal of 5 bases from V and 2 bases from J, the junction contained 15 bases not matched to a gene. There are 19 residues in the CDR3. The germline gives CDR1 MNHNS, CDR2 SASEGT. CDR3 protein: CASSTGLAGGLANTDTQYF. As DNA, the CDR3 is TGTGCCAGCAGTACTGGACTAGCGGGTGGTCTCGCTAACACAGATACGCAGTATTTT.

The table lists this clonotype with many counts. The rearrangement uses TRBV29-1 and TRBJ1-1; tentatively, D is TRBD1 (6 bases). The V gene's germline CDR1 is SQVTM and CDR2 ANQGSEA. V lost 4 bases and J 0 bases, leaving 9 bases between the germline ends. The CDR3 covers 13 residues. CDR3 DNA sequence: TGCAGCGTTGCAGGGGAAATGAACACTGAAGCTTTCTTT. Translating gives CSVAGEMNTEAFF.

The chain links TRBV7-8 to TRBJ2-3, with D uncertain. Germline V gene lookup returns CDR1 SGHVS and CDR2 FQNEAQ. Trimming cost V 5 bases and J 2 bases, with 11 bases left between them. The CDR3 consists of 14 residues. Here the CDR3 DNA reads TGTGCCAGCAGCCCTAAAGAGTTCACAGATACGCAGTATTTT. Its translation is CASSPKEFTDTQYF.

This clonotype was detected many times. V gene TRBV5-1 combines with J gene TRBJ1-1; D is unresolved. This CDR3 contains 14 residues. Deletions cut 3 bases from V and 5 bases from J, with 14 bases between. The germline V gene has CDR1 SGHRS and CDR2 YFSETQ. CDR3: CASSSRAERTEAFF. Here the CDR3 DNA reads TGCGCCAGCAGCTCCCGGGCCGAAAGGACTGAAGCTTTCTTT.

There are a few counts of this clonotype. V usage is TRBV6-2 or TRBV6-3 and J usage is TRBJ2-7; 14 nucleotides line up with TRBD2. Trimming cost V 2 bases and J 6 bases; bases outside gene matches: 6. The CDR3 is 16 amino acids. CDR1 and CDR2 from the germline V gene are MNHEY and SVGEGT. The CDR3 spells CASSYGTSGGPREQYF. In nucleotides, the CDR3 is TGTGCCAGCAGTTACGGGACTAGCGGGGGACCGCGCGAGCAGTACTTC.

The CDR3 DNA is TGTGCCAGCAGCAGGACAGGGGACGAAGCTTTCTTT. Translating it yields CASSRTGDEAFF. The chain is built from TRBV6-2 or TRBV6-3 and TRBJ1-1; 9 bases map to TRBD1. Germline loops: CDR1 MNHEY, CDR2 SVGEGT. This CDR3 contains 12 residues. Unmatched junction bases numbered 4, after V lost 6 bases and J lost 8 bases.

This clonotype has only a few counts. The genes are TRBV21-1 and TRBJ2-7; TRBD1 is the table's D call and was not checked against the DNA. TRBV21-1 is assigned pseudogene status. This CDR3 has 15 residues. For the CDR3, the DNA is TGTGCCAGCTGGCGAGGGGCTTCAAGCTCCTACGAGCAGTACTTC. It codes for CASWRGASSSYEQYF.

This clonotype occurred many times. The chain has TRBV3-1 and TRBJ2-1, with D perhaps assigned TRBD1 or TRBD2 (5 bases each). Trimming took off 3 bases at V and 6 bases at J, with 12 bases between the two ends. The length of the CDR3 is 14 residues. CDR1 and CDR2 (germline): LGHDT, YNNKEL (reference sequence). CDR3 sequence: CASSHSGTPNEQFF. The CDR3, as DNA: TGTGCCAGCAGCCACTCCGGGACCCCCAATGAGCAGTTCTTC.

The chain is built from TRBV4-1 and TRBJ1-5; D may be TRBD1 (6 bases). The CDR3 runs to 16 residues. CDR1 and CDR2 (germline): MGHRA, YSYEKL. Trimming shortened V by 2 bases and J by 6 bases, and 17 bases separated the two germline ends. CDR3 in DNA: TGCGCCAGCAGCCAACCACAGGGTGGCCCGCGTCAGCCCCAGCATTTT. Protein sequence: CASSQPQGGPRQPQHF.

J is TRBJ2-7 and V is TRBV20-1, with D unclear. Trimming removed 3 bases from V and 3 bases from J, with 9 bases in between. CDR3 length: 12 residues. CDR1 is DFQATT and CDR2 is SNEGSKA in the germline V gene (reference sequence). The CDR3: CSASLHGYEQYF. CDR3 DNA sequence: TGCAGTGCTAGTCTACACGGCTACGAGCAGTACTTC.

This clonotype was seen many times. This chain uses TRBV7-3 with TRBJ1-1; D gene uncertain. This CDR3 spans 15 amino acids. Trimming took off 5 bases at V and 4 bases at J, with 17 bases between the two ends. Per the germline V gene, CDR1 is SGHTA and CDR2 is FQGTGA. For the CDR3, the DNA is TGTGCCAGCAGCCCGAGGCCCGCCCGGGGCACTGAAGCTTTCTTT. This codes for CASSPRPARGTEAFF.

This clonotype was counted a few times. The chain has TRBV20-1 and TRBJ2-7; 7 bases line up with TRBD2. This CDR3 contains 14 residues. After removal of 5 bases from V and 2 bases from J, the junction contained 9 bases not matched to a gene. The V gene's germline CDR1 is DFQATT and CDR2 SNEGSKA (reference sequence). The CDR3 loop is CSAPLASTAYEQYF. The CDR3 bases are TGCAGTGCTCCACTAGCGTCCACGGCCTACGAGCAGTACTTC.

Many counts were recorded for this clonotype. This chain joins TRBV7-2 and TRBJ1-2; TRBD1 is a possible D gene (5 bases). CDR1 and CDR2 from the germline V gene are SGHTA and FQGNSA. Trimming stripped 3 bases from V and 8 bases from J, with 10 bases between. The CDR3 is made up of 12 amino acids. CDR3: CASSFSTGGYTF. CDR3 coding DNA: TGTGCCAGCAGCTTTAGTACAGGAGGCTACACCTTC.

CDR3 coding DNA: TGCGCCAGCAGCCAAGATTGGGGTTTGACGACGGGTACTGAAGCTTTCTTT. Its protein product is CASSQDWGLTTGTEAFF. The gene calls are TRBV4-3 and TRBJ1-1; D remains unclear. CDR1 and CDR2 from the germline V gene are LGHNA and YSLEER. V was trimmed by 0 bases and J by 5 bases, leaving 19 bases between them. The CDR3 has 17 amino acids.

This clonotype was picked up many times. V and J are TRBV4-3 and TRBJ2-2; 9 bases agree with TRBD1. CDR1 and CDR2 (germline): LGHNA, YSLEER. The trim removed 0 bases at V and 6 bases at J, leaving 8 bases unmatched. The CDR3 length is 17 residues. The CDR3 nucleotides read TGCGCCAGCAGCCAAGATCGACACAGGGGGCGCGCCGGGGAGCTGTTTTTT. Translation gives CASSQDRHRGRAGELFF.

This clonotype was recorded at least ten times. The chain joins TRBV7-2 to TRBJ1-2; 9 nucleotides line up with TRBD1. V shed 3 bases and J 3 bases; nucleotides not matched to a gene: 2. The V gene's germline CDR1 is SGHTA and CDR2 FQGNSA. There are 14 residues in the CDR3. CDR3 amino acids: CASSLDRGDYGYTF. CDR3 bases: TGTGCCAGCAGCTTGGACAGGGGCGACTATGGCTACACCTTC. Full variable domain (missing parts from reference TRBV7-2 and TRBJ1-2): GAGVSQSPSNKVTEKGKDVELRCDPISGHTALYWYRQSLGQGLEFLIYFQGNSAPDKSGLPSDRFSAERTGGSVSTLTIQRTQQEDSAVYLCASSLDRGDYGYTFGSGTRLTVV.

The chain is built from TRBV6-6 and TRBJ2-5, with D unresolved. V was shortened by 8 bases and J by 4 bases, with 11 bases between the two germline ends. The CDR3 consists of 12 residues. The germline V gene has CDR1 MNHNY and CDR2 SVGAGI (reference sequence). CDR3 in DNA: TGTGCCAGCGGCGCAGAACCAGAGACCCAGTACTTC. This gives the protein CASGAEPETQYF.

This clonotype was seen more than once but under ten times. CDR3 nucleotides: TGCAGTGCCCAGGAAACCTTGACGGGGGGATATGGCTACACCTTC. The encoded protein is CSAQETLTGGYGYTF. This rearrangement joins TRBV20-1 to TRBJ1-2, with a weak D call TRBD1 (5 bases). This CDR3 has 15 residues. V lost 6 bases, J lost 5 bases, and 22 bases lay in between. Germline V gene lookup returns CDR1 DFQATT and CDR2 SNEGSKA (reference sequence).

The CDR3 DNA reads TGTGCCAGCAGCCAAGAGAGGGAGGGACTAGATACGCAGTATTTT. Residues: CASSQEREGLDTQYF. This chain connects TRBV3-1 to TRBJ2-3; TRBD2 matches at 7 bases. Trimming removed 0 bases from V and 5 bases from J; junction bases left unmatched: 5. The germline V gene has CDR1 LGHDT and CDR2 YNNKEL (reference sequence). The CDR3 consists of 15 residues.

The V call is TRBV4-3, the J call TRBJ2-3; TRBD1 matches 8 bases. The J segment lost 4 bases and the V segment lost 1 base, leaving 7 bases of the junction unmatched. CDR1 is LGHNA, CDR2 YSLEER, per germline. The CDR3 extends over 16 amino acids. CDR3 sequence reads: CASSQGSDRAADTQYF. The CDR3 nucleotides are TGCGCCAGCAGCCAAGGTTCGGACAGGGCGGCAGATACGCAGTATTTT.

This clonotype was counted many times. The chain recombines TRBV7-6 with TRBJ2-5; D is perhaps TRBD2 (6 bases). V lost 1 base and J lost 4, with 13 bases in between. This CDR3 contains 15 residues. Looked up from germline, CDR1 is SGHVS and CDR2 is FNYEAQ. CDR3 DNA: TGTGCCAGCAGCTTAGGACTAGTGCCTCGAGAGACCCAGTACTTC. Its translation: CASSLGLVPRETQYF.